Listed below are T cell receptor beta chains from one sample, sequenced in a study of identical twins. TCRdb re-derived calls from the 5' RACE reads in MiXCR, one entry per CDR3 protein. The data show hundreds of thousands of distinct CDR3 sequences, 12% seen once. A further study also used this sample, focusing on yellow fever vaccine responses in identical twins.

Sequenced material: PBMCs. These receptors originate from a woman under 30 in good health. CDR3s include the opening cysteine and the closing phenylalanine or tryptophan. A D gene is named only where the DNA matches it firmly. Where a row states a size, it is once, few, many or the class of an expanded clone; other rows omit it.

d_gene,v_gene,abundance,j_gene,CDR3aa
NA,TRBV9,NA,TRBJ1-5,CASSVGGRYNQPQHF
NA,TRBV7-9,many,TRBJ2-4,CASSPPYQNIQYF
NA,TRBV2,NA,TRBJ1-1,CASLQDMNTEAFF
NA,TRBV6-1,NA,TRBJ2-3,CASSERWATDTQYF
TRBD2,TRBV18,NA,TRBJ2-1,CASSPSAGARGNEQFF
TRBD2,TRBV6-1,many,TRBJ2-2,CASSPETSATGELFF
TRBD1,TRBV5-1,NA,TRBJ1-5,CASGPPGQASNQPQHF
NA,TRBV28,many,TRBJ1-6,CASSPVGQSINSPLHF
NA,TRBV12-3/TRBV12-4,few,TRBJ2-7,CASRKRQGGHEQYF
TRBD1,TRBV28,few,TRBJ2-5,CASNPTGEGETQYF
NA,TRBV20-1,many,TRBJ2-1,CSAGGAGTYNEQFF
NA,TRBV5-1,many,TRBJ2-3,CASSPGQDTQYF
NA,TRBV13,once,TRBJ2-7,CASSFGDTSYEQYF
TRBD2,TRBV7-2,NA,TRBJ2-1,CASSRLAGGQMQQFF
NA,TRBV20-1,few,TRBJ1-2,CSARDLIGPQANYGYTF
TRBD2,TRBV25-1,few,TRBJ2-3,CASSGSGALADTQYF
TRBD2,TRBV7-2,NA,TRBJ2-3,CASRSRGGPWDTQYF